The 29 T cell receptor beta chains below all came from one sample that was sequenced in a study of T cell responses to AZD1222 COVID-19 vaccine. The protocol was immunoSEQ multiplex PCR, while the TCRdb copy is restricted to in-frame clones and leaves out a portion. This sample carries some 150,000 clones, approximately 89% of them seen once, and the ten largest clones take 3% to 4%. Sequenced here: peripheral blood, sampled on day 0 of MenACWY control vaccination. The source is an adult in good health.

The chain carries TRBV6-2 or TRBV6-3 and TRBJ1-2; perhaps TRBD1 as D (6 bases). There are 13 residues in the CDR3. Between the trimmed V and J ends, which lost 6 bases and 4 bases, there was a span of 12 bases. Germline V CDR1 and CDR2: MNHEY, SVGEGT. The CDR3 region has the DNA TGTGCCAGCAGCCCAGGGGCAACCTATGGCTACACCTTC. Encoded protein: CASSPGATYGYTF.

The CDR3: CASSWGDRVLQETQYF. The CDR3 DNA reads TGCGCCAGCAGCTGGGGGGACAGGGTCCTTCAAGAGACCCAGTACTTC. The chain carries TRBV5-1 and TRBJ2-5; 9 nucleotides agree with TRBD1. In germline, CDR1 is SGHRS, CDR2 YFSETQ. The CDR3 covers 16 residues. With V trimmed by 3 bases and J by 2 bases, 8 bases remained unmatched.

The rearrangement uses TRBV6-5 and TRBJ1-4; D ambiguous. The CDR3 loop spans 11 amino acids. Germline V CDR1 and CDR2: MNHEY, SVGAGI. Trimming took off 7 bases at V and 11 bases at J, with 11 bases between the two ends. The CDR3, as DNA: TGTGCCAGCATCTCTTCATTGAAACTGTTTTTT. Amino acid sequence: CASISSLKLFF.

The chain links TRBV5-6 to TRBJ1-2; D is ambiguous. The CDR3 runs 12 residues. Trimming stripped 4 bases from V and 5 bases from J, with 9 bases between. The V gene's germline CDR1 is SGHDT and CDR2 YYEEEE. Written as DNA, the CDR3 is TGTGCCAGCAGCGTCCTCGATTATGGCTACACCTTC. Translating it yields CASSVLDYGYTF.

In its sample, this clone was seen once. The chain combines TRBV5-1 with TRBJ1-1, with 7 positions matching TRBD1. The germline V gene encodes CDR1 SGHRS and CDR2 YFSETQ. With 4 bases clipped from V and 0 bases from J, the junction kept 6 bases outside the gene matches. The CDR3 loop spans 15 amino acids. This CDR3 is CASSLEGQLNTEAFF. The CDR3 DNA follows: TGCGCCAGCAGCCTGGAGGGACAGTTGAACACTGAAGCTTTCTTT.

The chain links TRBV9 to TRBJ1-1; D is ambiguous. The CDR3 contains 14 residues. Per the germline V gene, CDR1 is SGDLS and CDR2 is YYNGEE. V was cut by 0 bases and J by 1 base, with 7 bases left in between. CDR3 in amino acids: CASSVVRGNTEAFF. The CDR3 coding sequence is TGTGCCAGCAGCGTAGTTCGGGGGAACACTGAAGCTTTCTTT.

This clone was detected once. The chain is built from TRBV15 and TRBJ1-1; D not resolved. Germline V gives CDR1 LNHNV, CDR2 YYDKDF (reference sequence). This CDR3 contains 12 residues. The V end was cut by 3 bases, the J end by 2 bases, with 4 bases between. CDR3: CATSSDNTEAFF. CDR3 DNA sequence: TGTGCCACCAGCAGCGACAACACTGAAGCTTTCTTT.

The chain carries TRBV4-3 and TRBJ1-3, with D possibly matching TRBD1 (6 bases). This CDR3 region has 16 residues. Germline CDR1 reads LGHNA; CDR2 reads YSLEER. The germline V and J ends were trimmed by 4 bases and 2 bases, with 15 bases remaining between them. The CDR3 DNA reads TGCGCCAGCAGCCGGAGAGGTCCAGGGGCTGGAAACACCATATATTTT. This encodes CASSRRGPGAGNTIYF.

The chain combines TRBV10-3 with TRBJ2-7; possibly TRBD1 or TRBD2 for D (5 bases each). The V gene's germline CDR1 is ENHRY and CDR2 SYGVKD. The CDR3 contains 13 residues. Trimming took 10 bases from V and 6 from J, leaving 19 bases between them. CDR3 coding DNA: TGTGCCAGCGGTAAAGCGGACCAGGGCGAGCAGTACTTC. It translates to CASGKADQGEQYF.

The J gene is TRBJ2-2, the V gene TRBV5-1; D is perhaps TRBD1 (6 bases). The CDR3 is made up of 15 amino acids. V was clipped by 3 bases and J by 1 base, with 10 bases between them. From germline, CDR1 is SGHRS and CDR2 YFSETQ. DNA for the CDR3: TGCGCCAGCAGCTCAACAGGGAAGAACACCGGGGAGCTGTTTTTT. As protein: CASSSTGKNTGELFF. The full variable domain, with the rest looked up from reference TRBV5-1 and TRBJ2-2, is KAGVTQTPRYLIKTRGQQVTLSCSPISGHRSVSWYQQTPGQGLQFLFEYFSETQRNKGNFPGRFSGRQFSNSRSEMNVSTLELGDSALYLCASSSTGKNTGELFFGEGSRLTVL.

This clone was counted a single time. One end of the junction fails to match germline, which may point to a read error. This chain uses TRBV19 with TRBJ2-1; 7 bases match TRBD1. Germline lookup yields CDR1 LNHDA and CDR2 SQIVND (reference sequence). CDR3 length: 16 residues. Here the CDR3 reads CTSIKNHGTAYNEQFF. The CDR3 coding sequence is TGTACCAGTATTAAAAATCACGGGACAGCATACAATGAGCAGTTCTTC.

This clone was picked up a small number of times. V and J are TRBV6-2 or TRBV6-3 and TRBJ1-1; no clear D. This CDR3 is 14 amino acids long. Trimming removed 3 bases from V and 3 bases from J, with 11 bases in between. Looked up from germline, CDR1 is MNHEY and CDR2 is SVGEGT. The CDR3 DNA reads as TGTGCCAGCAGTTATCCGGGGTTCCACACTGAAGCTTTCTTT. Amino acid sequence: CASSYPGFHTEAFF.

V is TRBV3-1 (or the pseudogene TRBV3-2) and J is TRBJ1-2; the match to TRBD1 covers 9 bases. The CDR3 has 17 residues. Germline V gene data show CDR1 as LGHDT and CDR2 as YNNKEL (reference sequence). After removal of 1 base from V and 8 bases from J, the junction contained 14 bases not matched to a gene. The CDR3, as DNA: TGTGCCAGCAGCCAAGTCTTTCGGGACAGGGAGCCTGAGGGCTACACCTTC. Translating gives CASSQVFRDREPEGYTF.

The CDR3 sequence is CATSRDRVPNEQFF. CDR3 coding DNA: TGTGCCACCAGCCGGGACAGGGTACCCAATGAGCAGTTCTTC. The chain uses TRBV15 and TRBJ2-1, with TRBD1 matching 9 bases. Germline V gives CDR1 LNHNV, CDR2 YYDKDF (reference sequence). The V gene end was trimmed by 5 bases and the J gene end by 6 bases; junction bases not matched to a gene: 5. The CDR3 contains 14 residues. The whole variable domain, filled in from reference TRBV15 and TRBJ2-1, reads DAMVIQNPRYQVTQFGKPVTLSCSQTLNHNVMYWYQQKSSQAPKLLFHYYDKDFNNEADTPDNFQSRRPNTSFCFLDIRSPGLGDTAMYLCATSRDRVPNEQFFGPGTRLTVL.

The genes are TRBV7-2 and TRBJ1-3, with D possibly matching TRBD1 (5 bases). Deletions cut 1 base from V and 0 bases from J, with 13 bases between. The CDR3 spans 17 residues. The germline V gene has CDR1 SGHTA and CDR2 FQGNSA. The CDR3 sequence is CASSLGPGPLSGNTIYF. The CDR3 bases are TGTGCCAGCAGCTTAGGGCCGGGGCCTCTCTCTGGAAACACCATATATTTT.

This clone was counted once. This sequence joins TRBV24-1 and TRBJ1-5; tentative D call: TRBD1 (6 bases). The CDR3 has 14 amino acids. The germline V gene encodes CDR1 KGHDR and CDR2 SFDVKD. Trimming left V 9 bases short and J 2 bases short, with 13 bases between. For the CDR3, the DNA is TGTGCCACCCATACAGGGAGGCGCAATCAGCCCCAGCATTTT. Translation gives CATHTGRRNQPQHF.

The gene calls are TRBV6-5 and TRBJ1-1; 12 nucleotides align to TRBD1. V gave up 4 bases and J gave up 1 base; unmatched junction bases: 4. The length of the CDR3 is 16 residues. The V gene's germline CDR1 is MNHEY and CDR2 SVGAGI. The DNA for the CDR3 is TGTGCCAGCAGTTCCCCGGGACAGGGGGCGAACACTGAAGCTTTCTTT. This sequence encodes CASSSPGQGANTEAFF.

The chain has TRBV5-6 and TRBJ2-2; the match to TRBD1 covers 12 bases. The CDR3 loop spans 16 amino acids. Looked up from germline, CDR1 is SGHDT and CDR2 is YYEEEE. V lost 5 bases, J lost 7 bases, and 9 bases stayed unmatched. In nucleotides, the CDR3 is TGTGCCAGCAGACTGACGGGACAGGGGGCCGGCGGGGAGCTGTTTTTT. It encodes CASRLTGQGAGGELFF. Full variable domain (rest looked up from reference TRBV5-6 and TRBJ2-2): DAGVTQSPTHLIKTRGQQVTLRCSPKSGHDTVSWYQQALGQGPQFIFQYYEEEERQRGNFPDRFSGHQFPNYSSELNVNALLLGDSALYLCASRLTGQGAGGELFFGEGSRLTVL.

The rearrangement links TRBV3-1 (or the pseudogene TRBV3-2) to TRBJ1-1; D is ambiguous. The CDR3 runs to 14 residues. Germline V gene lookup returns CDR1 LGHDT and CDR2 YNNKEL (reference sequence). The V end lost 3 bases, the J end lost 1 base, and 9 bases lay between the germline ends. The CDR3 spells CASSHLEPNTEAFF. CDR3 coding DNA: TGTGCCAGCAGCCATCTAGAACCGAACACTGAAGCTTTCTTT.

The chain employs TRBV20-1 and TRBJ2-6; D gene uncertain. Germline CDR1 is DFQATT and CDR2 is SNEGSKA (reference sequence). This CDR3 region has 17 residues. V dropped 3 bases and J dropped 0 bases, with 15 bases sitting between them. The CDR3 DNA sequence: TGCAGTGCTAGTCGGAATCGGGTACCCTCTGGGGCCAACGTCCTGACTTTC. Its protein is CSASRNRVPSGANVLTF.

The genes are TRBV6-1 and TRBJ1-1; D is possibly TRBD1 (6 bases). The V gene's germline CDR1 is MNHNS and CDR2 SASEGT. The CDR3 length is 15 residues. V gave up 3 bases and J gave up 0 bases, with 11 bases separating them. In DNA, the CDR3 is TGTGCCAGCAGTGAGAGAGGGGGTTTGAACACTGAAGCTTTCTTT. Its protein product is CASSERGGLNTEAFF.

The chain uses TRBV5-8 and TRBJ2-7, with TRBD1 matching over 9 bases. Germline V lookup: CDR1 SGHTS, CDR2 YDEGEE. The V segment lost 4 bases and the J segment 5 bases; nucleotides outside the gene matches: 4. The CDR3 has 13 residues. The CDR3 bases are TGTGCCAGCAGCAGGGACAGGGCCCACGAGCAGTACTTC. This codes for CASSRDRAHEQYF.

Only one count was recorded for this clone. V gene TRBV18 combines with J gene TRBJ1-4; no clear D. Germline V gene sequence: CDR1 KGHSH, CDR2 LQKENI. This CDR3 has 13 amino acids. V lost 3 bases to trimming and J lost 5 bases, with 7 bases between them. CDR3 DNA sequence: TGTGCCAGCTCACCTCAACAGAATGAAAAACTGTTTTTT. Protein sequence: CASSPQQNEKLFF.

The chain uses TRBV4-3 and TRBJ2-7; TRBD2 matches at 9 bases. From germline, CDR1 is LGHNA and CDR2 YSLEER. V gave up 0 bases and J gave up 5 bases; unmatched junction bases: 2. The CDR3 contains 14 residues. The CDR3 sequence: CASSQERGGHEQYF. CDR3 in DNA: TGCGCCAGCAGCCAAGAGCGGGGGGGCCACGAGCAGTACTTC.

J is TRBJ2-1 and V is TRBV5-5; D uncertain. The CDR3 is 14 amino acids. CDR1 and CDR2 (germline): SGHKS, YYEKEE (reference sequence). With 0 bases removed from V and 9 bases from J, the gap between germline ends came to 13 bases. CDR3 DNA: TGTGCCAGCAGCTTGGACGATAGTGGTCTTGAGCAGTTCTTC. This sequence encodes CASSLDDSGLEQFF.

V gene TRBV11-2 combines with J gene TRBJ2-4; D may be TRBD1 (6 bases). Germline CDR1 is SGHAT and CDR2 is FQNNGV. This CDR3 is 15 amino acids long. Trimming stripped 5 bases from V and 0 bases from J, with 11 bases between. For the CDR3, the DNA is TGTGCCAGCAGCAGTGGGACATTAGCCAAAAACATTCAGTACTTC. Its protein is CASSSGTLAKNIQYF.

The chain has TRBV20-1 and TRBJ2-1; D is ambiguous. Per the germline V gene, CDR1 is DFQATT and CDR2 is SNEGSKA (reference sequence). V lost 6 bases to trimming and J lost 5 bases, with 5 bases between them. The length of the CDR3 is 10 residues. The CDR3 sequence: CSALDNEQFF. CDR3 coding DNA: TGCAGTGCCCTAGACAATGAGCAGTTCTTC.

The chain is built from TRBV5-6 and TRBJ1-1, with D possibly matching TRBD1 (5 bases). CDR3 length: 14 residues. CDR1 and CDR2 (germline): SGHDT, YYEEEE. V lost 4 bases and J 4 bases, leaving 14 bases between the germline ends. CDR3 in amino acids: CASSMGRGSTEAFF. The CDR3 DNA follows: TGTGCCAGCAGCATGGGGCGCGGGAGCACTGAAGCTTTCTTT. The entire variable domain, with the rest obtained from reference TRBV5-6 and TRBJ1-1, is as follows: DAGVTQSPTHLIKTRGQQVTLRCSPKSGHDTVSWYQQALGQGPQFIFQYYEEEERQRGNFPDRFSGHQFPNYSSELNVNALLLGDSALYLCASSMGRGSTEAFFGQGTRLTVV.

The rearrangement joins TRBV4-3 to TRBJ2-3, with 9 bases that match TRBD1. CDR3 size: 16 residues. The V segment lost 0 bases and the J segment 6 bases; nucleotides outside the gene matches: 7. Per germline, CDR1 LGHNA and CDR2 YSLEER. The CDR3 nucleotides read TGCGCCAGCAGCCAAGATCCGACAGGGGGGATCGATACGCAGTATTTT. Protein: CASSQDPTGGIDTQYF.